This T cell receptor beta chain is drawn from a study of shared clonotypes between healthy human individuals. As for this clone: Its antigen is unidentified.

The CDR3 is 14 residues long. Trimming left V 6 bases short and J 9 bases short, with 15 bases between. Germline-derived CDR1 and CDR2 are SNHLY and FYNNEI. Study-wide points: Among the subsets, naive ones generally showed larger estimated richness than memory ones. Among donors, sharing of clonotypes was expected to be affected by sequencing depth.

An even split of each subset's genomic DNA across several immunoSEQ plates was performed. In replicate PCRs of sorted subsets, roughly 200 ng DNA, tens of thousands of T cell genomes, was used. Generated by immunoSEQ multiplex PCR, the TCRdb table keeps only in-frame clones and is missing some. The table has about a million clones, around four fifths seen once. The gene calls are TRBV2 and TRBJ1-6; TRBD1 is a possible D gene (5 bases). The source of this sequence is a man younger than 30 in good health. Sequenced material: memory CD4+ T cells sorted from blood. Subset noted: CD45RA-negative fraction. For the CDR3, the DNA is TGTGCCAGCAGACCCGAGGGGTTGGGTTCACCCCTCCACTTT. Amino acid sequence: CASRPEGLGSPLHF.